These 12 T cell receptor beta chains originate from one sample sequenced in a study of CD4 and CD8 cells across lung adenocarcinoma regions (dated 2018 in TCRdb). Library generation was performed with PCR. The sample was run on a HiSeq X Ten. The public reads were run again by TCRdb, first through fastp at Q25 and then through MiXCR, and only productive beta chains were kept. Each entry is one CDR3 protein sequence, shown with its most common DNA and genes. This sample is represented by some 3,700 distinct CDR3 sequences; roughly 51% of them were singletons. The top ten clones comprise 20% to 25% of the sample. The sample comprised CD4+ T cells from the margin of a lung tumor. The cell subset or site label, read with the paper, signifies: tumor margin region. The receptors shown here come from a female donor with lung adenocarcinoma. The CD4 and CD8 labels of this study may be unreliable.

This rearrangement joins TRBV20-1 to TRBJ2-1, with D perhaps TRBD2 (5 bases). In germline, CDR1 is DFQATT, CDR2 SNEGSKA (reference sequence). CDR3 length equals 14 residues. V was cut by 6 bases and J by 1 base, with 13 bases left in between. In DNA form, the CDR3 reads TGCAGTGCGAGCGCCCGACTATCCTACAATGAGCAGTTCTTC. Its protein is CSASARLSYNEQFF.

A few counts support this clonotype. The V and J genes are TRBV7-8 and TRBJ2-6; D remains unclear. Deletions cut 3 bases from V and 0 bases from J, with 6 bases between. This CDR3 region has 15 residues. Germline values: CDR1 SGHVS, CDR2 FQNEAQ. CDR3 coding DNA: TGTGCCAGCAGCTTTTCCCCCTCTGGGGCCAACGTCCTGACTTTC. Protein product: CASSFSPSGANVLTF.

A remark on this clonotype: The junction shows a germline mismatch at one end, possibly a read error. J is TRBJ2-3 and V is TRBV10-1; 8 nucleotides agree with TRBD2. Germline lookup yields CDR1 WNHNN and CDR2 SYGVQD (reference sequence). The CDR3 extends over 16 amino acids. The CDR3 nucleotides are TGCGCCAGCAGGGGCATTGGGGCGGGGGGCACAGATACGCAGTATTTC. Translating it yields CASRGIGAGGTDTQYF.

This clonotype is judged medium-sized. V usage is TRBV9 and J usage is TRBJ2-5; D gene uncertain. Trimming removed 1 base from V and 4 bases from J, with 14 bases in between. This CDR3 region has 15 residues. Germline V lookup: CDR1 SGDLS, CDR2 YYNGEE. The CDR3 is CASSVSLSAPETQYF. CDR3 in DNA: TGTGCCAGCAGCGTATCCCTATCAGCCCCAGAGACCCAGTACTTC.

This clonotype ranks as medium-sized. The gene calls are TRBV6-1 and TRBJ2-7; tentatively, D is TRBD2 (6 bases). The CDR3 is 15 amino acids. The V end was cut by 2 bases, the J end by 4 bases, with 15 bases between. Germline values: CDR1 MNHNS, CDR2 SASEGT. Here the CDR3 DNA reads TGTGCCAGCAGTGAATTAACCCTAGCGTGGTACGAGCAGTACTTC. It translates to CASSELTLAWYEQYF.

This chain links TRBV27 with TRBJ2-5, with a weak D call TRBD1 (6 bases). Gene TRBJ2-7 matches the end of the DNA better, so the J call may be wrong. Germline loops: CDR1 MNHEY, CDR2 SMNVEV (reference sequence). The CDR3 consists of 14 residues. The CDR3 is CASSFGRGHYEQYF. CDR3 coding DNA: TGTGCCAGCAGTTTCGGCAGGGGACACTACGAGCAGTACTTC.

To note about this clonotype: The limits of the CDR3 on the DNA are not certain, so only TCRdb's listed CDR3 is given. This chain connects TRBV6-5 to TRBJ2-3; no check of the table's D call, TRBD2, against the DNA was made. The CDR3 adds up to 14 amino acids, both ends counted. Germline lookup yields CDR1 MNHEY and CDR2 SVGAGI. The CDR3: CASSSSGVEDTQYF.

This clonotype was counted a few times. The J gene is TRBJ2-1, the V gene TRBV27, with D hard to call. V was trimmed by 6 bases and J by 9 bases, leaving 12 bases between them. This CDR3 region has 12 residues. Germline values: CDR1 MNHEY, CDR2 SMNVEV (reference sequence). As DNA, the CDR3 is TGTGCCAGCAGCCGATTGGGCGGTGAGCAGTTCTTC. Encoded protein: CASSRLGGEQFF.

This clonotype was counted a few times. The chain links TRBV6-1 to TRBJ2-3; D uncertain. The V and J ends lost 7 bases and 7 bases respectively, with 9 bases between them. Per the germline V gene, CDR1 is MNHNS and CDR2 is SASEGT. This CDR3 has 11 amino acids. CDR3 DNA: TGTGCCAGCACCTGGATAAATACGCAGTATTTT. It specifies CASTWINTQYF.

This clonotype was picked up a small number of times. V and J are TRBV5-1 and TRBJ2-3; unclear D gene. The length of the CDR3 is 13 residues. Germline V lookup: CDR1 SGHRS, CDR2 YFSETQ. Between the trimmed V and J ends, which lost 1 base and 9 bases, there was a span of 12 bases. The CDR3 sequence: CASSLSLTSTQYF. The CDR3 DNA is TGCGCCAGCAGCTTGTCATTGACCTCCACGCAGTATTTT.

This clonotype was counted once. The chain employs TRBV6-5 and TRBJ2-4; a possible D gene is TRBD2 (5 bases). V lost 4 bases and J 13 bases, leaving 20 bases between the germline ends. CDR1 and CDR2 from the germline V gene are MNHEY and SVGAGI. The CDR3 spans 14 residues. The DNA of the CDR3 is TGTGCCAGCAGTTCGGGGAGAGGCCTAGGCACCCAGTACTTC. Protein product: CASSSGRGLGTQYF.

The chain recombines TRBV27 with TRBJ2-1; 10 nucleotides line up with TRBD2. V shed 6 bases and J 4 bases; nucleotides not matched to a gene: 6. Germline-derived CDR1 and CDR2 are MNHEY and SMNVEV (reference sequence). There are 15 residues in the CDR3. This CDR3 is CASRPSGGAYNEQFF. CDR3 sequence (DNA): TGTGCCAGCAGACCTAGCGGGGGAGCTTACAATGAGCAGTTCTTC.